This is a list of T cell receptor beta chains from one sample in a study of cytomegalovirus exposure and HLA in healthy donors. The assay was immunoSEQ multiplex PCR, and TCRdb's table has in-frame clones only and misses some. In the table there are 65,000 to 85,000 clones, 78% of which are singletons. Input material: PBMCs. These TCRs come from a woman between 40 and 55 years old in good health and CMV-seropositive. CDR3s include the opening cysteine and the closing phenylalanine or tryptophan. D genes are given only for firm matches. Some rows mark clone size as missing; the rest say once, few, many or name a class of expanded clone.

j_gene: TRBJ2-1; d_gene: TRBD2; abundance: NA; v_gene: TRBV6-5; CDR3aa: CASSPLAGALTEQFF; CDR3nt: TGTGCCAGCAGCCCTCTAGCGGGGGCCCTCACCGAGCAGTTCTTC
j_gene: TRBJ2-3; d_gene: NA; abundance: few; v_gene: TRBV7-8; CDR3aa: CASSLPAAITDTQYF; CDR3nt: TGTGCCAGCAGCTTACCAGCGGCTATCACAGATACGCAGTATTTT
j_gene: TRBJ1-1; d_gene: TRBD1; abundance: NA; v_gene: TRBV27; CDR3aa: CASSPHRGRRTEAFF; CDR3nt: TGTGCCAGCAGTCCCCACAGGGGGCGCCGAACTGAAGCTTTCTTT
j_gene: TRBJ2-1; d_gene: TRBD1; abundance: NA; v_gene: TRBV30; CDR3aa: CAWSGRGQRLYNEQFF; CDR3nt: TGTGCCTGGAGTGGTAGGGGGCAACGCCTATACAATGAGCAGTTCTTC
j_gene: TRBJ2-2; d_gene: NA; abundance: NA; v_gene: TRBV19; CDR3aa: CATQQRGKPGELFF; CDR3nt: TGTGCCACCCAGCAAAGGGGGAAACCCGGGGAGCTGTTTTTT
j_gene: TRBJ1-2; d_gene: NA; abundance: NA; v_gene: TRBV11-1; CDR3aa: CASSPDRPSGYTF; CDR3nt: TGTGCCAGCAGCCCCGACAGACCTAGTGGCTACACCTTC
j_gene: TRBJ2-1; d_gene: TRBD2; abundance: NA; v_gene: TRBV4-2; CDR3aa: CASSQGGGTPGLAGARREQFF; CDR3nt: TGTGCCAGCAGCCAAGGGGGCGGGACACCCGGACTAGCGGGGGCGAGGAGGGAGCAGTTCTTC
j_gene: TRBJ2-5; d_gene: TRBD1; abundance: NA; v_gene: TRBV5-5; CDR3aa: CASSLGQTGGATAETQYF; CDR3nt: TGTGCCAGCAGCTTGGGCCAGACAGGGGGCGCGACCGCAGAGACCCAGTACTTC
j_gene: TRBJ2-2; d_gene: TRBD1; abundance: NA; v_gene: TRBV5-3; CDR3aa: CARRTGCGELFF; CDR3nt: TGTGCCAGAAGGACAGGGTGCGGGGAGCTGTTTTTT
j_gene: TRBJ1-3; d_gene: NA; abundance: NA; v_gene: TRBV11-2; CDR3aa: CASSLQGLDTIYF; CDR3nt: TGTGCCAGCAGCTTGCAGGGGTTGGACACCATATATTTT
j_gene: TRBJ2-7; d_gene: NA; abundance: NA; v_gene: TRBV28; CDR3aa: CASSSGVGEQYF; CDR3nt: TGTGCCAGCAGTTCAGGGGTGGGGGAGCAGTACTTC
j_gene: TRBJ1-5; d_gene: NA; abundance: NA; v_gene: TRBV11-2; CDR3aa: CASSHDGSRNQPQHF; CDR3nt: TGTGCCAGCAGTCACGACGGGTCGAGGAATCAGCCCCAGCATTTT
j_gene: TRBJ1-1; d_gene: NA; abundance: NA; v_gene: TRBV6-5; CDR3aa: CASSKGLTNTEAFF; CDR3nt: TGTGCCAGCAGTAAGGGACTGACGAACACTGAAGCTTTCTTT
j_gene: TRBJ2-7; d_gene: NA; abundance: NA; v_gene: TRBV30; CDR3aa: CACAKGHGSGEQYF; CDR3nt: TGTGCCTGTGCGAAGGGACACGGTTCCGGCGAGCAGTACTTC
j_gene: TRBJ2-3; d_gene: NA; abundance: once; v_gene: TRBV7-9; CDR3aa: CSSSFPSSGTDTQYF; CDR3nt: TGTTCCAGCAGCTTCCCCTCTAGCGGCACAGATACGCAGTATTTT
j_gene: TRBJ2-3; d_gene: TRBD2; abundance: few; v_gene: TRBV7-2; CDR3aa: CASSLEGRGGTDTQYF; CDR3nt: TGTGCCAGCAGCCTCGAAGGGCGCGGGGGAACGGATACGCAGTATTTT
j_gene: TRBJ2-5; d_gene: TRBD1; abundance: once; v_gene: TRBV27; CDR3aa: CASSLQGAAETQYF; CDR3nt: TGTGCCAGCAGCCTACAGGGGGCAGCGGAGACCCAGTACTTC
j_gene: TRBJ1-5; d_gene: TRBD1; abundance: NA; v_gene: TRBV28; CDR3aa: CASWDRFSNQPQHF; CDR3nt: TGTGCCAGCTGGGACAGGTTTAGCAATCAGCCCCAGCATTTT
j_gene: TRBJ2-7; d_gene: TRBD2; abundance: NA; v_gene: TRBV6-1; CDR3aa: CASSESTGGSYEQYF; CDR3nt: TGTGCCAGCAGTGAATCCACCGGGGGGTCCTACGAGCAGTACTTC
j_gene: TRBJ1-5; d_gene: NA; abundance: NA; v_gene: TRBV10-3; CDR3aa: CAISASGDGNQPQHF; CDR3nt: TGTGCCATCAGTGCCTCAGGGGATGGCAATCAGCCCCAGCATTTT
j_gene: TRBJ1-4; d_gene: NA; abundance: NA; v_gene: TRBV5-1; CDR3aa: CASSPLGGLGEKLFF; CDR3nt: TGCGCCAGCAGCCCACTCGGGGGGCTGGGGGAAAAACTGTTTTTT
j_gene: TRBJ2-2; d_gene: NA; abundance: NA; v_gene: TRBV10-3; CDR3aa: CAISGTQSNTGELFF; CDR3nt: TGTGCCATCAGTGGGACACAATCGAACACCGGGGAGCTGTTTTTT
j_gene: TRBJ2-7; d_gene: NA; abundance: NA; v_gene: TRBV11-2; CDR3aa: CASSLDEQYF; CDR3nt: TGTGCCAGCAGCTTAGACGAGCAGTACTTC
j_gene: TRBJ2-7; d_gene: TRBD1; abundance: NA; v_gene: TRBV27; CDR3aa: CASSSAGRGPYEQYF; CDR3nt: TGTGCCAGCAGTTCTGCGGGCAGGGGGCCCTACGAGCAGTACTTC
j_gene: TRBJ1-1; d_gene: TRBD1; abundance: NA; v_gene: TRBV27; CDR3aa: CASSSRGSGGRWGAFF; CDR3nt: TGTGCCAGCAGTTCGAGGGGGTCAGGGGGCCGTTGGGGAGCTTTCTTT
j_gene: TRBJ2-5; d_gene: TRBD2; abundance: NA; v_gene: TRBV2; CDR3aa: CASSEARRASGEKETQYF; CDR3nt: TGTGCCAGCAGTGAAGCCCGGAGGGCTAGCGGGGAAAAAGAGACCCAGTACTTC
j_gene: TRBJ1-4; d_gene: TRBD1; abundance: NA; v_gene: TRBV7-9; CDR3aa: CASSAIPGQGNEKLFF; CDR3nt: TGTGCCAGCAGCGCGATACCGGGACAGGGGAACGAAAAACTGTTTTTT
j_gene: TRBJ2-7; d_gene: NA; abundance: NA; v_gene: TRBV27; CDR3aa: CASREVFSTYEQYF; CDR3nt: TGTGCCAGCAGGGAGGTTTTCTCAACCTACGAGCAGTACTTC
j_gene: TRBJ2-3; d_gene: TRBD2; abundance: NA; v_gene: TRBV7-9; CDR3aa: CSSSLQRGGSDTQYF; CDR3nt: TGTTCCAGCAGCTTACAGCGGGGGGGTTCAGATACGCAGTATTTT
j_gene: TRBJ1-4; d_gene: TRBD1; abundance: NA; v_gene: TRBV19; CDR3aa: CASSGQGAGEKLFF; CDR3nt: TGTGCCAGTAGTGGGCAGGGGGCGGGTGAAAAACTGTTTTTT
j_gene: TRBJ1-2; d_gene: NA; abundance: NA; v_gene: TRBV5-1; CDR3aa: CASSKTSDGYTF; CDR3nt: TGCGCCAGCAGCAAGACTTCCGATGGCTACACCTTC
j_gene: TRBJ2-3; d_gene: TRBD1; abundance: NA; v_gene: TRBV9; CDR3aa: CASSVLQGGTDTQYF; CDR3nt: TGTGCCAGCAGCGTCCTACAGGGGGGAACAGATACGCAGTATTTT
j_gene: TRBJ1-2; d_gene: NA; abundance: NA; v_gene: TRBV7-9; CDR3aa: CSSSLQATTGYTF; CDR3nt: TGTTCCAGCAGCTTACAGGCAACGACCGGCTACACCTTC
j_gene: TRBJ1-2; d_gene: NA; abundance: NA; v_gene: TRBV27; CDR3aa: CASSLAGPIYGYTF; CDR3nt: TGTGCCAGCAGTTTAGCAGGCCCGATCTATGGCTACACCTTC
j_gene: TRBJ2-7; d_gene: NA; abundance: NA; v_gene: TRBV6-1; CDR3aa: CASTEANSYEQYF; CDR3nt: TGTGCCAGCACGGAAGCTAACTCCTACGAGCAGTACTTC
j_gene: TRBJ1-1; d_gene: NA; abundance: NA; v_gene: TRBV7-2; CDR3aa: CASSSTVDGTEAFF; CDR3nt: TGTGCCAGCAGCTCGACAGTCGACGGCACTGAAGCTTTCTTT
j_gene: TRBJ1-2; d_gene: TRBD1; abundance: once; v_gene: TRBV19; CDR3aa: CASSIGDRVYGYTF; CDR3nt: TGTGCCAGTAGTATTGGGGACAGGGTCTATGGCTACACCTTC
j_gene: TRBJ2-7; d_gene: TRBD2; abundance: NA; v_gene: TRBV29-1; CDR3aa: CSVLTRSGANYEQYF; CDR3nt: TGCAGCGTGCTGACGCGGAGCGGGGCGAACTACGAGCAGTACTTC
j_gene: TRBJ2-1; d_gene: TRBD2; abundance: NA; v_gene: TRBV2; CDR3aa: CASSEYLAGEQFF; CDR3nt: TGTGCCAGCAGTGAATATCTAGCGGGTGAGCAGTTCTTC
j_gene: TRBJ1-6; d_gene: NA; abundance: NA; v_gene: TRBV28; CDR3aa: CASRSWGPTYNSPLHF; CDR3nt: TGTGCCAGCAGGTCCTGGGGGCCGACCTATAATTCACCCCTCCACTTT